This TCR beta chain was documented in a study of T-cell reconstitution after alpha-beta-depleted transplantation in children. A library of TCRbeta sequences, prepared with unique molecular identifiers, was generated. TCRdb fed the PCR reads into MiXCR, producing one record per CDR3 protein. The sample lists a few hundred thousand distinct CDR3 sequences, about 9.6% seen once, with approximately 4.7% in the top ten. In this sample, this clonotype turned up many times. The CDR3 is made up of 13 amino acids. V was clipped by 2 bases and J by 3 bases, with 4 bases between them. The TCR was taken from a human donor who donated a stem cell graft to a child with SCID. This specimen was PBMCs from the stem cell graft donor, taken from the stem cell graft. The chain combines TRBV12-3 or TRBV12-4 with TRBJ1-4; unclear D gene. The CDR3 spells CASSLKANEKLFF. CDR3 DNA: TGTGCCAGCAGTTTAAAGGCTAATGAAAAACTGTTTTTT.